This T cell receptor (beta chain) is from a study of shared clonotypes between healthy human individuals. Across the whole study: CD4 naive and CD4 memory each took three plates per donor, while CD8 naive took two and CD8 memory one.

Terminally differentiated effector memory CD45RA+ cells were left out of the naive CD8 fraction, which was CD45RO-negative and positively selected for CCR7. Study-level findings and limits: An anticipated effect of sequencing depth on clonotype sharing among donors was recognized. It was the non-shared clonotypes that had lower generation probabilities than clonotypes shared by all four donors.

V was pared by 3 bases and J by 8 bases, with 10 bases of the junction left unmatched. Germline lookup yields CDR1 SNHLY and CDR2 FYNNEI. The CDR3 runs 16 residues. The assay was immunoSEQ multiplex PCR, and TCRdb's table has in-frame clones only and misses some. The sample lists about 800,000 clones; roughly 96% were seen once. This clone has just one count. The antigen remains unidentified. The chain has TRBV2 and TRBJ2-1, with 10 bases aligning to TRBD2. Source material: naive CD8+ T cells sorted from blood. This sequence was found in a man between 25 and 39 years old in good health. In nucleotides, the CDR3 is TGTGCCAGCAGTGACCCCGGAGCGGGAGGGGGGGATGAGCAGTTCTTC. It yields the protein CASSDPGAGGGDEQFF.